This T cell receptor (beta chain) was recovered during a study of beta chain features in type 1 diabetes. Study-level points and caveats: Moderate but significant shortening of TCRB CDR3s was recorded in all four CD4+ subsets from Type 1 diabetes patients. Still unanswered here is whether HLA type influences TCRB rearrangement. VDJ junctions in type 1 diabetes patients carried more deletions and fewer insertions. Sequencing used cDNA, and cells with high TCR expression could therefore be over-represented.

Isolated RNA was reverse transcribed in full, so expressed TCRB transcripts were sequenced. Clones were read by immunoSEQ multiplex PCR, and TCRdb kept only the in-frame ones, dropping some. The table lists 630,000 or so clones, more than 12% of them singletons. The CDR3 loop spans 14 amino acids. CDR1 is PRHDT, CDR2 FYEKMQ, per germline (reference sequence). V was shortened by 2 bases and J by 1 base, with 7 bases between the two germline ends. Comment on this clone: Antigen specificity is unknown.

Specimen: naive CD4+ T cells from blood. The clonotype comes from a young man with type 1 diabetes. J is TRBJ2-3 and V is TRBV13, with D maybe TRBD2 (6 bases). The CDR3 protein is CASSLRLGTDTQYF. CDR3 DNA sequence: TGTGCCAGCAGCTTAAGACTAGGCACAGATACGCAGTATTTT.